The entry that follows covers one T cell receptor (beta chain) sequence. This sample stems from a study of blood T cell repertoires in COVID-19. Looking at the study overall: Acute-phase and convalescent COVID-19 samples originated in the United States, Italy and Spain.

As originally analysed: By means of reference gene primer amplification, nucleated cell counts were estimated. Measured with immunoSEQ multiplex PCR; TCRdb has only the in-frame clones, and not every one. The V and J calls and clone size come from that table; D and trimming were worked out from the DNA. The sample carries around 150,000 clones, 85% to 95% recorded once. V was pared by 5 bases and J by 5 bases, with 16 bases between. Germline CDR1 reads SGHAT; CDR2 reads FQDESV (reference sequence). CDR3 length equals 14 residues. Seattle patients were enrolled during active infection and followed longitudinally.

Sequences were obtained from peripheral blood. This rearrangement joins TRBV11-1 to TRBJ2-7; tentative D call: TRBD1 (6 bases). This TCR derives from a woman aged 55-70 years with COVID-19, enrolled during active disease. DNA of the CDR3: TGTGCCAGCAGCGCCGGGACACTTCACAACGAGCAGTACTTC. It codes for CASSAGTLHNEQYF.